The table lists the clone carrying this TCR beta chain with a count of one. Per the original methods: Scientists estimated how many nucleated cells there were by amplifying reference gene primers. The repertoire was sequenced with immunoSEQ multiplex PCR; TCRdb's copy has only in-frame clones and lacks some. D and trimming come from the DNA, and the V and J calls and clone size come from that table. Among about 160,000 clones listed, over 65% were seen once. This entry belongs to a study of blood T cell repertoires in COVID-19. The wider study: T cells, B-cell-depleted T cells, or PBMCs provided the cDNA or gDNA that served as material.

The ends were cut back, 0 bases at V and 0 bases at J, with 14 bases in the middle. The CDR3 consists of 17 residues. Germline V gene lookup returns CDR1 SGHTA and CDR2 FQGTGA. V is TRBV7-3 and J is TRBJ1-1; maybe TRBD1 (5 bases). This clonotype was obtained from a man in his 60s with acute or convalescent COVID-19. The sample taken for sequencing was peripheral blood. The CDR3 DNA is TGTGCCAGCAGCTTAACGGTAGGAGGGGTAGTGAACACTGAAGCTTTCTTT. This encodes CASSLTVGGVVNTEAFF.